This entry features one TCR beta chain sequence. Its recognized antigen is unknown. No base quality values were provided; no much bigger clone lies one nucleotide off. The CDR3 regions of human TCRbeta chains were analyzed by immunosequencing. Per the original workflow: TCRs in the repertoires were matched against a reference library of SARS-CoV-2-specific TCRs that had been generated with the MIRA antigen-specificity platform. Breadth was defined as the fraction of unique TCRs that were SARS-CoV-2-associated. Depth was defined as the fraction of total T cells that were SARS-CoV-2-associated. Using the MIRA data, each spike-specific TCR was mapped to the spike region that the TCR reacts to and placed in a CD4 or CD8 class. Log10-transformed breadth and depth values were compared by one-way ANOVA with Sidak's multiple comparisons tests. The immuneACCESS repertoire file appears here via TCRdb, limited to in-frame rearrangements. These files lack a portion of the clones; in checked studies, under half of the deficit traces to unresolved V genes, and the cause of the others is not known. V and J calls and clone size are copied from that table; D and trimming were computed from the DNA. The sample data list approximately 180,000 clones, and 92% of these were observed just once. The top ten clones comprise over 9.5% of the sample.

The CDR1 and CDR2 encoded by the germline V gene (reference sequence) are LNHDA and SQIVND. The germline V end is reduced by 4 bases and the J end by 5 bases; junction bases left unmatched: 13. CDR3 length: 16 amino acids, cysteine to phenylalanine. Only the CDR3 DNA is retained, 48 bases long and in frame from the first base. This record comes from a study of T cell responses to AZD1222 COVID-19 vaccine (dated by TCRdb to the early 2020s). Regarding the study in general: AZD1222 recipients with second doses at about 4 weeks or about 12 weeks were pooled, because spike-specific TCR depth and breadth did not differ between schedules. A total of 240 or so trial participants underwent TCR sequencing, of whom under 220 had received two doses of AZD1222 and 26 had received two doses of the MenACWY control vaccine. Trial participants were enrolled by age into 18-55, 56-69 and 70-plus year subgroups, with around 150, 28 and 57 TCR-sequenced participants respectively.

Sample time point, as interpreted from the label and publication: baseline before first vaccination. The vaccinee samples were drawn from two UK trials, COV001 and COV002, one of which was a single-blind randomized controlled phase 2/3 trial testing AZD1222 (ChAdOx1 nCoV-19) in healthy adults. For TCRbeta chain sequencing, PBMC samples from trial participants were taken at day 0 and at day 28 after the second dose. Overall study results and their limits: A significant rise in spike-specific TCR breadth and depth was observed after two AZD1222 doses relative to day 0 and relative to MenACWY recipients. Epitopes outside the regions mutated in the B.1.351 and B.1.1.7 variants were reportedly recognized by nearly half of the unique spike-specific TCRs. The 56-69-year group was small, and its depth increase did not reach significance, likely because of low power. Vaccine-associated CD4 TCRs spanned the whole spike protein, with dominant responses in regions 160-218 and 743-854. Participants were mostly white British and included more females than males, and it was suggested by the authors that clonal diversity may have been underestimated. Conclusions about previously exposed vaccinees are limited because only six or seven AZD1222 recipients were SARS-CoV-2 seropositive at baseline. Because no day 14 peak-response samples were available, repertoires were characterized only after the peak T cell response.

The chain joins TRBV19 to TRBJ2-5; the junction holds 7 bases that match TRBD2. The starting material was peripheral blood, obtained on day 0 of AZD1222 vaccination. The sequence was obtained from an adult in good health. Read as DNA, the sequence is TGTGCCAGTAGTACCTTCGCCAGCGGGGCTGGGGAGACCCAGTACTTC. This encodes CASSTFASGAGETQYF.